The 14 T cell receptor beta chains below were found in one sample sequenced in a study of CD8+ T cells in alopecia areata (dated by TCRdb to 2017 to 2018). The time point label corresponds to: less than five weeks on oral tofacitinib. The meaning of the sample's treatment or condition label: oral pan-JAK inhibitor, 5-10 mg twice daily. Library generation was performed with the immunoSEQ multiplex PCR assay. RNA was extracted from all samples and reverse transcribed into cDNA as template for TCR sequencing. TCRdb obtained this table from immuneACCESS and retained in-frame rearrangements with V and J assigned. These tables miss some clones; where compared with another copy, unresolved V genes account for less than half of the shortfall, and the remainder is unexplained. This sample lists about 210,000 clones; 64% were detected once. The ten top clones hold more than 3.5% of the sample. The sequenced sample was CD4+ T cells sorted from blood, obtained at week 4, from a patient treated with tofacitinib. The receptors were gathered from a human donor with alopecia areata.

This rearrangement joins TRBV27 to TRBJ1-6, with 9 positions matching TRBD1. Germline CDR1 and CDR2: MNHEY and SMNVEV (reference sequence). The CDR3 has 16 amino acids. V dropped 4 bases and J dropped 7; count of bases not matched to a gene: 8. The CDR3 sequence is CASSYYRGHVNSPLHF. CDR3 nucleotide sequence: TGTGCCAGCAGTTATTACAGGGGGCACGTCAATTCACCCCTCCACTTT.

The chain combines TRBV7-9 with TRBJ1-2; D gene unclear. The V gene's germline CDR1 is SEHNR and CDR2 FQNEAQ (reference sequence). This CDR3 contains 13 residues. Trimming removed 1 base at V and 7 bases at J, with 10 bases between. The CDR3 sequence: CASSLGGGPGYTF. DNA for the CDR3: TGTGCCAGCAGCTTAGGGGGAGGGCCTGGCTACACCTTC.

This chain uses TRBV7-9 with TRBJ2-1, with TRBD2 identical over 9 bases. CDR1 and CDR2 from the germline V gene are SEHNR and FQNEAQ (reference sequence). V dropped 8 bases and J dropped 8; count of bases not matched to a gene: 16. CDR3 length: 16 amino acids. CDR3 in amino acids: CASGTYSLGGRDEQFF. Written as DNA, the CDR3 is TGTGCCAGCGGGACCTACTCCTTGGGCGGGAGGGATGAGCAGTTCTTC.

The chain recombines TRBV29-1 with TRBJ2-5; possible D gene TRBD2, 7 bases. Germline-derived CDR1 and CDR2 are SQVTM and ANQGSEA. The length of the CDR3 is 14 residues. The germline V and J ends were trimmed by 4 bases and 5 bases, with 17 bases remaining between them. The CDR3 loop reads CSVVRGGARETQYF. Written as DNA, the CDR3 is TGCAGCGTTGTACGTGGGGGGGCTCGGGAGACCCAGTACTTC.

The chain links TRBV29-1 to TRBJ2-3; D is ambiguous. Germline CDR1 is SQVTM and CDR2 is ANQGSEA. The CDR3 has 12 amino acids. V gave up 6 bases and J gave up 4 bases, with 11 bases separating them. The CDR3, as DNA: TGCAGCGTGAGGCAAGGTTCAGATACGCAGTATTTT. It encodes CSVRQGSDTQYF.

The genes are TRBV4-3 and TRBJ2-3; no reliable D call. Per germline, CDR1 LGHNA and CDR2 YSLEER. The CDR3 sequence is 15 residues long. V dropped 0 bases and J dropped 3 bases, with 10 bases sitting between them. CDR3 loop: CASSQDWLVTDTQYF. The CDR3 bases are TGCGCCAGCAGCCAAGATTGGCTAGTGACAGATACGCAGTATTTT.

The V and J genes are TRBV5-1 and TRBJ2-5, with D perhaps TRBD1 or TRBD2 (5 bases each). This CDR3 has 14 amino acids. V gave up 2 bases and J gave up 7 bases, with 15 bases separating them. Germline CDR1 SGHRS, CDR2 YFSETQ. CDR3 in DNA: TGCGCCAGCAGCTTACCCGGGACCGAGGCGACCCAGTACTTC. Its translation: CASSLPGTEATQYF.

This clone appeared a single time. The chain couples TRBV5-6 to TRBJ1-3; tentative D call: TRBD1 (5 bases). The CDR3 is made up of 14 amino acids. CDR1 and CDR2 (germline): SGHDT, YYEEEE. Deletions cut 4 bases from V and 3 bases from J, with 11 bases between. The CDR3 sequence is CASSAGHFGNTIYF. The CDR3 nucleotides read TGTGCCAGCAGCGCAGGGCATTTTGGAAACACCATATATTTT.

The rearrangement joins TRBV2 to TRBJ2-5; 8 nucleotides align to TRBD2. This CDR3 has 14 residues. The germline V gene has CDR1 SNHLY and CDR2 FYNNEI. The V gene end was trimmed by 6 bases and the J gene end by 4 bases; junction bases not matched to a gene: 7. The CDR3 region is CASSPGSGGETQYF. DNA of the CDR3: TGTGCCAGCAGCCCTGGAAGCGGGGGAGAGACCCAGTACTTC.

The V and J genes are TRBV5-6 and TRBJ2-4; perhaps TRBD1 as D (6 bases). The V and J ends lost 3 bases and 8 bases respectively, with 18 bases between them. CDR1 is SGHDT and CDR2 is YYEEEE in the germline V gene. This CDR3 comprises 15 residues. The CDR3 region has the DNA TGTGCCAGCAGCTCCCGGGACAAGGTTAAGGACATTCAGTACTTC. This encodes CASSSRDKVKDIQYF.

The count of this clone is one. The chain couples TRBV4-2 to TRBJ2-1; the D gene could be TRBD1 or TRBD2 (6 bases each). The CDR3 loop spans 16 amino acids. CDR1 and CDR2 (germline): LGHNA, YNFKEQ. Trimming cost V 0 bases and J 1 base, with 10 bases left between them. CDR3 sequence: CASSQEGGLSYNEQFF. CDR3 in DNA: TGTGCCAGCAGCCAAGAGGGGGGCCTTTCCTACAATGAGCAGTTCTTC.

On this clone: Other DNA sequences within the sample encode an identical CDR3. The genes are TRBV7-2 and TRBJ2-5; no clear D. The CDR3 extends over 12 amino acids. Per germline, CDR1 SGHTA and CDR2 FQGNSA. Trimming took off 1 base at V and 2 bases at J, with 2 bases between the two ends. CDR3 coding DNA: TGTGCCAGCAGCTTAGTTCAAGAGACCCAGTACTTC. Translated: CASSLVQETQYF.

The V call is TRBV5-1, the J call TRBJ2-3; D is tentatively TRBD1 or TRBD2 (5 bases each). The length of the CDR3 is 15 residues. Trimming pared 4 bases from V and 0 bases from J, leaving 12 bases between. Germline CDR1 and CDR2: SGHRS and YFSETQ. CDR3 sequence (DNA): TGCGCCAGCAGCGCTGGGACGGAGAGCACAGATACGCAGTATTTT. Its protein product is CASSAGTESTDTQYF.

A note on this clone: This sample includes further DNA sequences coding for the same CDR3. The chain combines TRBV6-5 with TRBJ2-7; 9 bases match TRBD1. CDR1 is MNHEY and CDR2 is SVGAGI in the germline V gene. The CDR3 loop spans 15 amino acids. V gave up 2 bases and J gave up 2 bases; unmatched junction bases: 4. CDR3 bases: TGTGCCAGCAGTTACGCAGGGACAGGGACCTACGAGCAGTACTTC. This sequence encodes CASSYAGTGTYEQYF.